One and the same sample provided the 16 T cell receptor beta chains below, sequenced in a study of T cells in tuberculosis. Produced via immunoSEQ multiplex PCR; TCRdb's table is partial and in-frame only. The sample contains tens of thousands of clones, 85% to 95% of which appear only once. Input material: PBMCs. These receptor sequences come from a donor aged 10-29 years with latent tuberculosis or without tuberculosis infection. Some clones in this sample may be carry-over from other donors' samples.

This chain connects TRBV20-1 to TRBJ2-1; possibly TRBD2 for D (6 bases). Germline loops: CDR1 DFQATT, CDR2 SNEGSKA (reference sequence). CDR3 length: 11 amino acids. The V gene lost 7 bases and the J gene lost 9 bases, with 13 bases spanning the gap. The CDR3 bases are TGCAGTGTGCGGGGTGGGAGTGAGCAGTTCTTC. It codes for CSVRGGSEQFF.

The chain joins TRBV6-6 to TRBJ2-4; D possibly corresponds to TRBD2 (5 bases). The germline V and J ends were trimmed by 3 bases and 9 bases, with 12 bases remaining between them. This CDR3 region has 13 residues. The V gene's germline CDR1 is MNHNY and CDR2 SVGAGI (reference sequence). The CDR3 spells CASSYSDGGIQYF. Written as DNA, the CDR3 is TGTGCCAGCAGTTATAGCGACGGCGGCATTCAGTACTTC.

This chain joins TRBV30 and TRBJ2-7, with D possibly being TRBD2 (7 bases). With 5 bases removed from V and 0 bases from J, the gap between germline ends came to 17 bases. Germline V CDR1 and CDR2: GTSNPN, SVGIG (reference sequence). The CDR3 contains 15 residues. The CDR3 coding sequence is TGTGCCTGGGGTTGGGGGGGCGCTCGCTCCTACGAGCAGTACTTC. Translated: CAWGWGGARSYEQYF.

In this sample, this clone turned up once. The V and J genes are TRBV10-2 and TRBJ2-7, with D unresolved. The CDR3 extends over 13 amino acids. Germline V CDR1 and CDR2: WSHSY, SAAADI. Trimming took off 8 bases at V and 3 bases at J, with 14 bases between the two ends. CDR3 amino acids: CASHDDIFYEQYF. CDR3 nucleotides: TGCGCCAGCCATGATGACATCTTCTACGAGCAGTACTTC.

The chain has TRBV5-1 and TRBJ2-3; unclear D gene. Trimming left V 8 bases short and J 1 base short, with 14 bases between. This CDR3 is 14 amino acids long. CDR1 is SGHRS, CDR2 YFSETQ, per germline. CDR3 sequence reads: CASIEGAGTDTQYF. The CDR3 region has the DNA TGCGCCAGTATAGAAGGAGCAGGCACAGATACGCAGTATTTT.

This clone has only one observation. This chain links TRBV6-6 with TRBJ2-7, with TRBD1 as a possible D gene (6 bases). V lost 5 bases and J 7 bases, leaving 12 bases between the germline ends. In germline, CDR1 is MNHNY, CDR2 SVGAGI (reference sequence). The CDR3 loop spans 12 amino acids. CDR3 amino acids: CASSVQGREQYF. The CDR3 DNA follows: TGTGCCAGCAGTGTCCAGGGGAGAGAGCAGTACTTC.

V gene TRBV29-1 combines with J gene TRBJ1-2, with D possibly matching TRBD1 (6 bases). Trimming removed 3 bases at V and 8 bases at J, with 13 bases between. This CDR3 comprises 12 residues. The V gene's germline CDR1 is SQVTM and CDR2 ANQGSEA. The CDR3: CSVEGWGGGYTF. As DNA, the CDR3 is TGCAGCGTTGAGGGGTGGGGGGGCGGCTACACCTTC.

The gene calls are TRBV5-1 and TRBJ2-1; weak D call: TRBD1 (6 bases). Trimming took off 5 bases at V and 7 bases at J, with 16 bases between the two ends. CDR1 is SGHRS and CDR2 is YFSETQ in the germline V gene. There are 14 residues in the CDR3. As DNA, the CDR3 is TGCGCCAGCAGAAGACAGGCCGATGGGAATGAGCAGTTCTTC. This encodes CASRRQADGNEQFF.

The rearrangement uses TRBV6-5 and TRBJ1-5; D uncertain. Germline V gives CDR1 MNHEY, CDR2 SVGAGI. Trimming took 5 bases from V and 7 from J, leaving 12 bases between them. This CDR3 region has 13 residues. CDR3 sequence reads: CASSLEVGQPQHF. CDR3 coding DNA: TGTGCCAGCAGTCTAGAGGTCGGACAGCCCCAGCATTTT.

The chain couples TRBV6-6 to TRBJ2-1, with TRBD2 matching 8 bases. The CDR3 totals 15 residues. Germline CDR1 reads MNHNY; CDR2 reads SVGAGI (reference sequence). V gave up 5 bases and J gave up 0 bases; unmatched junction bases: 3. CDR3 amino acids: CASSAGGSSYNEQFF. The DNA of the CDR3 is TGTGCCAGCAGTGCGGGGGGAAGCTCCTACAATGAGCAGTTCTTC.

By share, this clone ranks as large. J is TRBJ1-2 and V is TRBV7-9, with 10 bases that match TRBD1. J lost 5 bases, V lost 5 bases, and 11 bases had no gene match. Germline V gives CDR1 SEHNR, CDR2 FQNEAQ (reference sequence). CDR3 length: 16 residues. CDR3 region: CASSAGTGELTYGYTF. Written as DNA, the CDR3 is TGTGCCAGCAGCGCAGGGACAGGGGAATTGACTTATGGCTACACCTTC.

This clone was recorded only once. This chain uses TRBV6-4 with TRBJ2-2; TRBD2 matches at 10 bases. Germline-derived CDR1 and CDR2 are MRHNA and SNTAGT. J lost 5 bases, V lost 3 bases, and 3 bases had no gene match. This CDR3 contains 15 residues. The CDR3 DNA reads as TGTGCCAGCAGTGATCAAGCGGGAGGGACCGGGGAGCTGTTTTTT. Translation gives CASSDQAGGTGELFF.

CDR3 sequence: CASSGRTVRDRGSYEQYF. The CDR3 DNA follows: TGTGCCAGCAGTGGTAGGACGGTTCGGGACAGGGGGTCCTACGAGCAGTACTTC. V usage is TRBV6-1 and J usage is TRBJ2-7; 11 nucleotides agree with TRBD1. This CDR3 region has 18 residues. CDR1 MNHNS and CDR2 SASEGT come from the germline V gene. After removal of 4 bases from V and 1 base from J, the junction contained 12 bases not matched to a gene.

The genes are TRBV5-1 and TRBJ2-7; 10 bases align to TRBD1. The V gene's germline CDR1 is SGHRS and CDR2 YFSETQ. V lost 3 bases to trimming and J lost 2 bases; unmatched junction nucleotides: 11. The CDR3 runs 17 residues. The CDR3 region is CASSWNPEGQGTYEQYF. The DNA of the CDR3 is TGCGCCAGCAGCTGGAACCCCGAGGGACAGGGGACCTACGAGCAGTACTTC.

The CDR3 DNA is TGTGCCAGCAGCCCAACAGGGAACTATGGCTACACCTTC. Translation gives CASSPTGNYGYTF. The chain carries TRBV7-6 and TRBJ1-2, with D tentatively TRBD1 (6 bases). CDR1 SGHVS and CDR2 FNYEAQ come from the germline V gene. V was pared by 5 bases and J by 2 bases, with 9 bases between. There are 13 residues in the CDR3.

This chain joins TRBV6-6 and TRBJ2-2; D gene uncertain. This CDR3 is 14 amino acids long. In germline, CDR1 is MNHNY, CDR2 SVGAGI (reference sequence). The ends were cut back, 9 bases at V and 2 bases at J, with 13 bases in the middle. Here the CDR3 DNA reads TGTGCCAGTTCGACGACACCCAACACCGGGGAGCTGTTTTTT. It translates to CASSTTPNTGELFF.